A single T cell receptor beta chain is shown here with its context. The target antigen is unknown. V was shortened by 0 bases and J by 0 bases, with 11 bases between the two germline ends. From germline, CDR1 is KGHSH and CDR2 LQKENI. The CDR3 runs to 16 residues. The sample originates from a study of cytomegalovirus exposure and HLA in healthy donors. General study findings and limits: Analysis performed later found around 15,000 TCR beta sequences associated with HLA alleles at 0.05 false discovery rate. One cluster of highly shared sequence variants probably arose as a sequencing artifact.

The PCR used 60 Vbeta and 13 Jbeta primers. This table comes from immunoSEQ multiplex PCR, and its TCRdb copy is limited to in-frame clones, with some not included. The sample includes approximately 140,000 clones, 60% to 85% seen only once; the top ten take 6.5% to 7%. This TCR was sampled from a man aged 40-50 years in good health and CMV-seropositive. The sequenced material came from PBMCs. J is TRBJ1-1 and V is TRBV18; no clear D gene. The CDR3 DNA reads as TGTGCCAGCTCACCACCGCTCGTGCGAATGAACACTGAAGCTTTCTTT. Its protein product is CASSPPLVRMNTEAFF.